Below, one T cell receptor beta chain is given with its context. Profiled with immunoSEQ multiplex PCR; TCRdb holds only in-frame clones, not every one. The data show about 2.1 million clones, with under 95% seen just once and over 1.5% held by the top ten. This record comes from a study of shared clonotypes between healthy human individuals. The naive CD8 subset, CD45RO-negative cells positively selected for CCR7, excluded terminally differentiated effector memory CD45RA+ cells. Trimming stripped 2 bases from V and 2 bases from J, with 14 bases between. Germline-derived CDR1 and CDR2 are SGHDT and YYEEEE. The CDR3 length is 15 residues.

The sequence was collected from a man younger than 35 in good health. Some clones in this sample may be carry-over from other donors' samples. The chain links TRBV5-6 to TRBJ2-7; either TRBD1 or TRBD2 may fit D (6 bases each). The specimen was naive CD8+ T cells from PBMCs. The CDR3 region is CASSLGGTQAYEQYF. CDR3 nucleotides: TGTGCCAGCAGCTTAGGAGGGACACAGGCCTACGAGCAGTACTTC.